These 21 T cell receptor beta chains share one sample of origin, sequenced in a study of blood T cell repertoires in COVID-19. Repertoires were generated with immunoSEQ multiplex PCR, while TCRdb's copy carries only in-frame clones and drops some. The sample consists of over 200,000 clones, around 86% of them appearing once. Sample: peripheral blood. These receptors were taken from a man in his 60s who had recovered from COVID-19.

The gene calls are TRBV5-6 and TRBJ1-1, with 7 positions matching TRBD1. The CDR3 sequence is 11 residues long. V was pared by 3 bases and J by 11 bases, with 4 bases of the junction left unmatched. Germline V gene data show CDR1 as SGHDT and CDR2 as YYEEEE. In nucleotides, the CDR3 is TGTGCCAGCAGCTCAACAGGGGCCGCTTTCTTT. Residues: CASSSTGAAFF.

Here the CDR3 reads CASSQVMTGTSDLQETQYF. The CDR3 DNA sequence: TGTGCCAGCAGCCAAGTGATGACGGGGACTAGCGATTTACAAGAGACCCAGTACTTC. The chain carries TRBV3-1 (or the pseudogene TRBV3-2) and TRBJ2-5, with 10 bases fitting TRBD2. Germline assignment: CDR1 LGHDT and CDR2 YNNKEL (reference sequence). The CDR3 has 19 residues. With V trimmed by 1 base and J by 2 bases, 13 bases remained unmatched.

The chain has TRBV7-9 and TRBJ2-7, with D perhaps TRBD1 (6 bases). The germline V gene encodes CDR1 SEHNR and CDR2 FQNEAQ (reference sequence). The V gene lost 8 bases and the J gene lost 3 bases, with 17 bases spanning the gap. There are 14 residues in the CDR3. The CDR3 DNA sequence: TGTGCCAGCTCCCGGGCTCAGGGGCTCTACGAGCAGTACTTC. Its protein is CASSRAQGLYEQYF. The full variable domain, rest sourced from reference TRBV7-9 and TRBJ2-7, is DTGVSQNPRHKITKRGQNVTFRCDPISEHNRLYWYRQTLGQGPEFLTYFQNEAQLEKSRLLSDRFSAERPKGSFSTLEIQRTEQGDSAMYLCASSRAQGLYEQYFGPGTRLTVT.

CDR3 amino acids: CASSVVGNEQFF. As DNA, the CDR3 is TGTGCCAGCTCGGTGGTCGGGAATGAGCAGTTCTTC. V is TRBV28 and J is TRBJ2-1, with D uncertain. With 8 bases removed from V and 7 bases from J, the gap between germline ends came to 12 bases. Germline V gives CDR1 MDHEN, CDR2 SYDVKM. CDR3 length equals 12 residues.

The chain employs TRBV12-3 or TRBV12-4 and TRBJ2-3, with 7 nucleotides matching TRBD1. J gave up 9 bases and V 3 bases, and 6 bases lay outside the gene matches. CDR3 length equals 13 residues. As DNA, the CDR3 is TGTGCCAGCAGTTTCCAAGGGGGCGCAACGCAGTATTTT. Its translation is CASSFQGGATQYF.

The V call is TRBV5-5, the J call TRBJ2-7; 9 nucleotides align to TRBD1. With V trimmed by 6 bases and J by 0 bases, 10 bases remained unmatched. This CDR3 spans 16 amino acids. Germline V gene sequence: CDR1 SGHKS, CDR2 YYEKEE (reference sequence). The CDR3 DNA reads as TGTGCCAGCACCAGAACAGGGGGCCCTAGCTCCTACGAGCAGTACTTC. Encoded protein: CASTRTGGPSSYEQYF.

V usage is TRBV7-9 and J usage is TRBJ1-3; TRBD1 matches at 9 bases. This CDR3 contains 18 residues. Germline assignment: CDR1 SEHNR and CDR2 FQNEAQ (reference sequence). J gave up 1 base and V 8 bases, and 15 bases lay outside the gene matches. Here the CDR3 DNA reads TGTGCCAGCTATCTCTTCGTGGGGACAGGGCTTTCTGGAAACACCATATATTTT. It yields the protein CASYLFVGTGLSGNTIYF.

The rearrangement uses TRBV11-2 and TRBJ1-2, with D possibly matching TRBD1 (5 bases). Germline CDR1 and CDR2: SGHAT and FQNNGV. This CDR3 is built from 14 residues. Trimming removed 1 base at V and 3 bases at J, with 9 bases between. In DNA, the CDR3 is TGTGCCAGCAGCTTAGCAGGGTTGGACTATGGCTACACCTTC. This sequence encodes CASSLAGLDYGYTF.

V and J are TRBV27 and TRBJ1-6; a possible D gene is TRBD1 (6 bases). The CDR3 length is 13 residues. Between the trimmed V and J ends, which lost 8 bases and 14 bases, there was a span of 19 bases. Germline CDR1 MNHEY, CDR2 SMNVEV (reference sequence). CDR3 in DNA: TGTGCCAGCGCTTCAGGGGCCAGGGTGGCCCTCCACTTT. It specifies CASASGARVALHF.

The chain has TRBV27 and TRBJ1-5, with 10 bases fitting TRBD1. This CDR3 has 16 residues. Trimming took 5 bases from V and 6 from J; bases not matched to a gene: 10. Germline V gene data show CDR1 as MNHEY and CDR2 as SMNVEV (reference sequence). The CDR3, as DNA: TGTGCCAGCAGTCCCCCCTTGACAGGGGGCTCTCAGCCCCAGCATTTT. Translation gives CASSPPLTGGSQPQHF.

The V call is TRBV7-2, the J call TRBJ1-5; 9 positions agree with TRBD1. The germline V gene has CDR1 SGHTA and CDR2 FQGNSA. The CDR3 extends over 15 amino acids. After removal of 5 bases from V and 2 bases from J, the junction contained 4 bases not matched to a gene. The CDR3 loop is CASSHDRGGNQPQHF. CDR3 bases: TGTGCCAGCAGCCATGACAGGGGGGGCAATCAGCCCCAGCATTTT.

The rearrangement joins TRBV3-1 (or the pseudogene TRBV3-2) to TRBJ1-6; maybe TRBD1 (5 bases). The CDR3 totals 17 residues. Per germline, CDR1 LGHDT and CDR2 YNNKEL (reference sequence). Trimming left V 0 bases short and J 8 bases short, with 17 bases between. The DNA for the CDR3 is TGTGCCAGCAGCCAAGATGGGGGGACCTCTGGGGATTCACCCCTCCACTTT. As protein: CASSQDGGTSGDSPLHF.

This CDR3 is CASSPQGADTEAFF. In DNA form, the CDR3 reads TGTGCCAGCTCACCACAGGGGGCGGACACTGAAGCTTTCTTT. The chain employs TRBV18 and TRBJ1-1; 7 positions agree with TRBD1. This CDR3 is built from 14 residues. Germline trimming cut 1 base from V and 3 bases from J; bases unmatched to any gene: 2. Germline CDR1 reads KGHSH; CDR2 reads LQKENI.

This clone was seen just once. The chain carries TRBV5-1 and TRBJ2-1, with D perhaps matching TRBD1 (6 bases). Germline assignment: CDR1 SGHRS and CDR2 YFSETQ. The CDR3 is 13 amino acids. Trimming left V 5 bases short and J 6 bases short, with 12 bases between. The CDR3 DNA is TGCGCCAGCAGATCGGCACAGGGCAATGAGCAGTTCTTC. Translated, it gives CASRSAQGNEQFF.

This rearrangement joins TRBV27 to TRBJ2-7; TRBD1 aligns across 9 bases. CDR1 is MNHEY, CDR2 SMNVEV, per germline (reference sequence). Trimming removed 3 bases from V and 4 bases from J; junction bases left unmatched: 1. The CDR3 sequence is 13 residues long. The CDR3 coding sequence is TGTGCCAGCAGTTTGGGGACAGGGTACGAGCAGTACTTC. Translation: CASSLGTGYEQYF.

V gene TRBV27 combines with J gene TRBJ1-4; 8 bases line up with TRBD1. The germline gives CDR1 MNHEY, CDR2 SMNVEV (reference sequence). This CDR3 region has 14 residues. V gave up 10 bases and J gave up 8 bases; unmatched junction bases: 12. The CDR3 reads CANETGTGEEKLFF. The CDR3 nucleotides read TGTGCCAACGAAACCGGGACAGGAGAGGAAAAACTGTTTTTT.

V is TRBV5-1 and J is TRBJ2-5; no definite D call. Germline values: CDR1 SGHRS, CDR2 YFSETQ. Trimming took 3 bases from V and 5 from J, leaving 5 bases between them. The CDR3 consists of 11 residues. The CDR3 is CASSSAETQYF. In DNA, the CDR3 is TGCGCCAGCAGCTCCGCGGAGACCCAGTACTTC.

The genes are TRBV4-3 and TRBJ1-2; possible D gene TRBD1, 6 bases. The CDR3 contains 17 residues. Germline values: CDR1 LGHNA, CDR2 YSLEER. With 0 bases removed from V and 8 bases from J, the gap between germline ends came to 22 bases. CDR3 protein: CASSQDIGQGIRQGYTF. The CDR3 region has the DNA TGCGCCAGCAGCCAAGATATTGGGCAGGGGATTAGGCAGGGCTACACCTTC.

The chain is built from TRBV27 and TRBJ2-7; perhaps TRBD1 as D (6 bases). From germline, CDR1 is MNHEY and CDR2 SMNVEV (reference sequence). V was pared by 6 bases and J by 2 bases, with 11 bases between. This CDR3 is 13 amino acids long. The CDR3 loop is CASRDTGTYEQYF. The CDR3 nucleotides are TGTGCCAGCAGGGACACAGGGACCTACGAGCAGTACTTC.

The rearrangement uses TRBV10-3 and TRBJ2-1; 7 bases are shared with TRBD1. Trimming removed 6 bases from V and 5 bases from J; junction bases left unmatched: 10. The germline V gene has CDR1 ENHRY and CDR2 SYGVKD. This CDR3 contains 15 residues. CDR3 coding DNA: TGTGCCATCAGGATGACAGGGAGCCCTAACAATGAGCAGTTCTTC. This translates into CAIRMTGSPNNEQFF.

The chain combines TRBV5-1 with TRBJ2-1; 9 nucleotides align to TRBD1. Per germline, CDR1 SGHRS and CDR2 YFSETQ. The CDR3 consists of 16 residues. J was trimmed by 7 bases and V by 4 bases; bases with no gene match: 12. For the CDR3, the DNA is TGCGCCAGCAGCCCCACCTCGACAGGGGGGAGGAATGAGCAGTTCTTC. Its protein product is CASSPTSTGGRNEQFF.